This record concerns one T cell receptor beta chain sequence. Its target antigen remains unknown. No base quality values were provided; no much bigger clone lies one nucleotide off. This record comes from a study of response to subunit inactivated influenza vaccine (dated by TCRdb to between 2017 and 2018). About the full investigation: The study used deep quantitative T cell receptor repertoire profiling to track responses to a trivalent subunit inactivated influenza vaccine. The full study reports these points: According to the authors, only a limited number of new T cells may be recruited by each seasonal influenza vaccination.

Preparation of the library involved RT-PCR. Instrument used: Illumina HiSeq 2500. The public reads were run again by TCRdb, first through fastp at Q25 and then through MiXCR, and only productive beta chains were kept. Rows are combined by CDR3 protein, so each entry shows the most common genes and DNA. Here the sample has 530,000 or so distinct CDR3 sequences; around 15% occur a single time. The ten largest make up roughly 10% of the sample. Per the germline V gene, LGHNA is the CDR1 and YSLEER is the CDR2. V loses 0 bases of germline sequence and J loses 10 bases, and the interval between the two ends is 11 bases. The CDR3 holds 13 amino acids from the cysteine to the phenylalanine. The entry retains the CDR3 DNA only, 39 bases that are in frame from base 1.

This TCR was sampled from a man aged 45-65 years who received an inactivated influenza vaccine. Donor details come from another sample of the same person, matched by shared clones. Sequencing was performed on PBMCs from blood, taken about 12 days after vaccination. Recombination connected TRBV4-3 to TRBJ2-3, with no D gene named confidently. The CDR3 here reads CASSQDFSESQYF. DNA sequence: TGCGCCAGCAGCCAAGATTTCAGCGAATCGCAGTATTTT.